This record concerns one TCR beta chain sequence. What it binds is unknown. Generated by immunoSEQ multiplex PCR, the TCRdb table keeps only in-frame clones and is missing some. Of about 48,000 clones detected, around 80% appear once; the ten largest clones hold about 0.8%. CDR3 length: 15 amino acids. Germline CDR1 reads SQVTM; CDR2 reads ANQGSEA. V was shortened by 4 bases and J by 1 base, with 11 bases between the two germline ends. This specimen comes from a study of memory CD4+ T cells and cytomegalovirus serostatus. General study results and limits: Median bootstrapped AUC for CMV status was around 0.96 originally, roughly 0.92 US-trained.

The sort gate was single viable CD3+CD4+CD8-CD45RO+ cells for memory CD4+ T cells. Donors' CMV status reflects serum IgG against pp150, pp28, p38, p52. Total CD4+ T cells were enriched by CD4 positive selection. This receptor was obtained from an adult in good health and CMV-seronegative. Source material: memory CD4+ T cells from blood. The rearrangement uses TRBV29-1 and TRBJ2-6; D remains unclear. The CDR3, as DNA: TGCAGCGTTGGCTTCAGTGGGTCTGGGGCCAACGTCCTGACTTTC. Amino acid sequence: CSVGFSGSGANVLTF.